A selection of T cell receptor beta chains follows, all from one sample in a study of shared clonotypes between healthy human individuals. Only in-frame clones appear in the TCRdb table, and some are missing; sequencing was by immunoSEQ multiplex PCR. The sample records about 1.5 million clones, nearly 99% being singletons. The sample comprised naive CD4+ T cells sorted from blood. The receptor set was obtained from a man younger than 45 in good health. Both conserved end residues are part of each CDR3. A D gene is named only where the DNA matches it firmly. Size is stated for part of the rows, as once, few or many counts, or as a class when the clone is expanded.

- | TRBJ2-5 | TRBD2 | TRBV5-4 | TGTGCCAGCAGCACCCGACTAGCGGGAGGGCAAGAGACCCAGTACTTC | CASSTRLAGGQETQYF
- | TRBJ2-1 | - | TRBV9 | TGTGCCAGCAGCCCCCGGACATACTCGTACAATGAGCAGTTCTTC | CASSPRTYSYNEQFF
- | TRBJ1-5 | - | TRBV30 | TGTGCCTGGAGTTGGGAACTGAGCAATCAGCCCCAGCATTTT | CAWSWELSNQPQHF
- | TRBJ2-1 | TRBD1 | TRBV5-4 | TGTGCCAGCAGCTTCCCGACAGGGTCCTACAATGAGCAGTTCTTC | CASSFPTGSYNEQFF
once | TRBJ1-2 | - | TRBV29-1 | TGCAGCGTTGTTGGTGACGGCTACACCTTC | CSVVGDGYTF
- | TRBJ1-3 | - | TRBV18 | TGTGCCAGCTCACCACAGTCCTCTGGAAACACCATATATTTT | CASSPQSSGNTIYF
- | TRBJ1-1 | TRBD1 | TRBV10-3 | TGTGCCATCAGTGATGGGGACAGGGGGGACACTGAAGCTTTCTTT | CAISDGDRGDTEAFF
- | TRBJ2-1 | - | TRBV29-1 | TGCAGCGTTGACGGGTACAATGAGCAGTTCTTC | CSVDGYNEQFF
- | TRBJ2-7 | - | TRBV12-2 | TGTGCAAGTCGGGGCAATTCCTACGAGCAGTACTTC | CASRGNSYEQYF
- | TRBJ2-4 | TRBD2 | TRBV5-1 | TGCGCCAGCAGCCCCGACGCTAGGACTAGCGGGAGGATGGCCAAAAACATTCAGTACTTC | CASSPDARTSGRMAKNIQYF
- | TRBJ2-7 | - | TRBV18 | TGTGCCAGCTCACCTCCGAAAGGTTACGAGCAGTACTTC | CASSPPKGYEQYF
once | TRBJ2-7 | TRBD1 | TRBV27 | TGTGCCAGCAGTTTTGGTCAGGGGGTTAAGCAGTACTTC | CASSFGQGVKQYF
- | TRBJ2-5 | - | TRBV5-1 | TGCGCCAGCAGCCCAGGGGGGCACGACCAAGAGACCCAGTACTTC | CASSPGGHDQETQYF
once | TRBJ2-2 | - | TRBV5-1 | TGCGCCAGCAGCTTGCCTCCTGGGAGGGGGACCAACACCGGGGAGCTGTTTTTT | CASSLPPGRGTNTGELFF
once | TRBJ1-3 | - | TRBV6-1 | TGTGCCAGCAGTGAACTGGGGGGAGCGGGAAACACCATATATTTT | CASSELGGAGNTIYF
- | TRBJ2-1 | - | TRBV25-1 | TGTGCCAGCACCCAAATGGGGGGTGTGGCCTACAATGAGCAGTTCTTC | CASTQMGGVAYNEQFF
- | TRBJ1-5 | - | TRBV5-1 | TGCGCCAGCAGCTTCGACCCGACTCAGCCCCAGCATTTT | CASSFDPTQPQHF
- | TRBJ2-7 | - | TRBV27 | TGTGCCAGCAGTTCCGGACAATACGGCGCCTACGAGCAGTACTTC | CASSSGQYGAYEQYF
- | TRBJ2-1 | - | TRBV5-1 | TGCGCCAGCAGCTTGGCCGAAAGCTCCTACAATGAGCAGTTCTTC | CASSLAESSYNEQFF
few | TRBJ2-3 | - | TRBV19 | TGTGCCAGTAGTATAGGCAGCACAGATACGCAGTATTTT | CASSIGSTDTQYF
- | TRBJ2-3 | - | TRBV12-5 | TGTGCTAGTGGCCCAAACACAGATACGCAGTATTTT | CASGPNTDTQYF
- | TRBJ2-1 | TRBD2 | TRBV7-2 | TGTGCCAGCAGCCCACCGGGACTAGCGTCACAAGAGCAGTTCTTC | CASSPPGLASQEQFF
- | TRBJ2-1 | - | TRBV9 | TGTGCCAGCAGCGTAGGTTTGGACAATGAGCAGTTCTTC | CASSVGLDNEQFF
- | TRBJ2-7 | TRBD1 | TRBV4-1 | TGCGCCAGCAGCAGACGACAGGGTCTCGCCTACGAGCAGTACTTC | CASSRRQGLAYEQYF
- | TRBJ2-6 | - | TRBV19 | TGTGCCAGTAGTATAGCTGCGGGGTCTGGGGCCAACGTCCTGACTTTC | CASSIAAGSGANVLTF
- | TRBJ2-7 | - | TRBV10-3 | TGTGCCATCAGTTGGGACCCAGCCTACGAGCAGTACTTC | CAISWDPAYEQYF
- | TRBJ1-3 | - | TRBV11-2 | TGTGCCAGCAGCTTAGCCCGGAGCTCTGGAAACACCATATATTTT | CASSLARSSGNTIYF
- | TRBJ2-6 | TRBD1 | TRBV18 | TGTGCCAGCTCACCCCTTGGACAGGAATCCGCTGGGGCCAACGTCCTGACTTTC | CASSPLGQESAGANVLTF
- | TRBJ1-4 | TRBD1 | TRBV29-1 | TGCAGCGTTCCCGGACAGGGCCATGAAAAACTGTTTTTT | CSVPGQGHEKLFF
- | TRBJ2-1 | TRBD1 | TRBV18 | TGTGCCAGCTCACCACTACAGGGGGACTCCTACAATGAGCAGTTCTTC | CASSPLQGDSYNEQFF
- | TRBJ2-3 | - | TRBV5-1 | TGCGCCAGCAGCTTGGGGACCGGGGCCCCCTCCAGCACAGATACGCAGTATTTT | CASSLGTGAPSSTDTQYF
- | TRBJ1-1 | - | TRBV27 | TGTGCCAGCAGTTTGGACAGAATGAACACTGAAGCTTTCTTT | CASSLDRMNTEAFF
- | TRBJ1-5 | - | TRBV5-4 | TGTGCCAGCAGCCGAGGGGGGGAAGGCAATCAGCCCCAGCATTTT | CASSRGGEGNQPQHF
- | TRBJ1-1 | TRBD1 | TRBV5-5 | TGTGCCAGCAGCTTAAGGACAGGGGGGAACACTGAAGCTTTCTTT | CASSLRTGGNTEAFF
- | TRBJ2-2 | - | TRBV18 | TGTGCCAGCTCACCACTATCGGTGGGGAGAAGCAACACCGGGGAGCTGTTTTTT | CASSPLSVGRSNTGELFF
once | TRBJ2-3 | - | TRBV19 | TGTGCCAGTAGTATAACAAGTTTCCCAGATACGCAGTATTTT | CASSITSFPDTQYF
- | TRBJ2-3 | - | TRBV6-5 | TGTGCCAGCAGTTTGTCCAGCCACCCAGATACGCAGTATTTT | CASSLSSHPDTQYF
- | TRBJ1-1 | - | TRBV27 | TGTGCCAGCAGTCCCCGGGGGGGAGGGGCTTTCTTT | CASSPRGGGAFF
- | TRBJ1-2 | - | TRBV29-1 | TGCAGCGTTGGGGGAGGAGGGAGGGTCGGACGGAATGGCTACACCTTC | CSVGGGGRVGRNGYTF
- | TRBJ2-7 | - | TRBV11-2 | TGTGCCAGCAGCTGGGGTTTGGCTACGGTCGAGCAGTACTTC | CASSWGLATVEQYF
- | TRBJ2-5 | - | TRBV28 | TGTGCCAGCAGGCACCTAGGGACTGCGCCGACCCAGTACTTC | CASRHLGTAPTQYF
- | TRBJ2-7 | - | TRBV28 | TGTGCCAGCAGTACGGGACCGATCTACGAGCAGTACTTC | CASSTGPIYEQYF
- | TRBJ1-5 | - | TRBV19 | TGTGCCACCCTTCAGGGGAGCAATCAGCCCCAGCATTTT | CATLQGSNQPQHF
- | TRBJ1-1 | - | TRBV7-9 | TGTGCCAGCAGCTTCGTTTGGGGAGCGGAAGCTTTCTTT | CASSFVWGAEAFF
once | TRBJ1-1 | - | TRBV28 | TGTGCCAGCAGGGTGCACACTGAAGCTTTCTTT | CASRVHTEAFF
- | TRBJ1-1 | - | TRBV11-2 | TGTGCCAGCAGCCGCTATAGGGTTGGGGGTCAGAAGACTGAAGCTTTCTTT | CASSRYRVGGQKTEAFF
- | TRBJ2-1 | - | TRBV11-2 | TGTGCCAGCAGCTTGAACTATGAGCAGTTCTTC | CASSLNYEQFF
- | TRBJ2-7 | - | TRBV10-2 | TGCGCCAGCGCATCTGTGGACGAGCAGTACTTC | CASASVDEQYF
- | TRBJ2-5 | - | TRBV9 | TGTGCCAGCAGCCCCCAGCAACCCGGGCGTGGGACCCAGTACTTC | CASSPQQPGRGTQYF
- | TRBJ2-5 | - | TRBV13 | TGTGCCAGCAGCTTATCTGGCCAGGGAGAGACCCAGTACTTC | CASSLSGQGETQYF
- | TRBJ2-3 | TRBD2 | TRBV9 | TGTGCCAGCAGCACCCTAGCGGGAGCGGGGGCAGATACGCAGTATTTT | CASSTLAGAGADTQYF
- | TRBJ1-2 | - | TRBV16 | TGTGCCAGCAGCCAACAGGGTTCCTACTATGGCTACACCTTC | CASSQQGSYYGYTF
- | TRBJ2-7 | - | TRBV19 | TGTGCCAGTAAGGAGGGCGCTTTCTCCTACGAGCAGTACTTC | CASKEGAFSYEQYF
- | TRBJ2-5 | TRBD2 | TRBV10-2 | TGCGCCAGCGGTCGACGGGAGGGCCTGGAGACCCAGTACTTC | CASGRREGLETQYF
once | TRBJ2-4 | - | TRBV15 | TGTGCCACCAGCAGAGAAGTAGGGTTAGGGGCCAAAAACATTCAGTACTTC | CATSREVGLGAKNIQYF
- | TRBJ2-3 | - | TRBV11-2 | TGTGCCAGCAGCTTAGCGGGACTGGGTGTGGGGCAGTATTTT | CASSLAGLGVGQYF
- | TRBJ2-7 | TRBD1 | TRBV5-1 | TGCGCCAGCAGCTCTTCCGGGACAGGTTCTTCCTACGAGCAGTACTTC | CASSSSGTGSSYEQYF
- | TRBJ1-6 | - | TRBV5-5 | TGTGCCAGCAGCCCTTCCGGGACTCGTGCGAGCTCCTATAATTCACCCCTCCACTTT | CASSPSGTRASSYNSPLHF
- | TRBJ2-1 | TRBD2 | TRBV18 | TGTGCCAGCTCACCACCGGGACTAGCGGGTGGCAATGAGCAGTTCTTC | CASSPPGLAGGNEQFF